Detailed here is one T cell receptor beta chain. Its antigen is unknown. The input lacks base qualities; no much larger clone sits a single base away. The cohort consisted of 650 to 700 healthy bone marrow donors. All cohort members were sampled while nominally healthy, although unrecorded immune exposures were likely present. The donor was CMV seronegative and belonged to the group of 320 or so seronegative cohort members. Every donor gave a peripheral blood sample, and the peripheral blood mononuclear cells from that sample were used for TCR beta sequencing. Genomic DNA extraction from the blood cell samples was performed with the Qiagen DNeasy Blood Extraction Kit. The data stem from a study of cytomegalovirus exposure and HLA in healthy donors (dated by TCRdb to about 2017). Context from the whole study: In an earlier analysis of roughly 590 of the donors, 276 Gb of sequence data and 117 million unique TCR beta sequences from some 170 million T cells were reported. An early release that covered 640 HLA-typed donors contained approximately 290 gigabases of sequencing data and 75 million to 100 million unique TCR sequences. Of the approximately 400 genotyped donors, 70% to 90% were placed in the genetic ancestry cluster associated with self-reported Caucasian donors. The study was designed to test whether signatures of past pathogen exposure could be identified by cataloging public T cell receptors. The study profiled the T cell repertoires of 500 to 800 subjects by immunosequencing and related them to cytomegalovirus serostatus. Besides the first cohort of about 730 subjects, a separate validation cohort made up of over 95 different subjects was used. To predict cytomegalovirus infection status, the study combined high-throughput TCR immunosequencing, statistical association of individual TCRs with disease status, and machine learning. To study patterns of TCR occurrence, a later analysis re-analyzed previously published TCR beta repertoires from hundreds of donors and added high-resolution HLA genotyping. The later analysis used no new phenotypic data to find candidate immune exposures, relying instead on TCR beta sequences and their occurrence across donors. An earlier analysis of approximately 500 of the donors applied high-throughput TCR beta sequencing to assess whether each TCR beta V gene segment acted as functional or pseudogenic. Donor age, sex, ethnicity and CMV serostatus were compiled together with the repertoire data. In a later genetic analysis, genome-wide SNP genotypes for about 55% of the 666 donors were used, and that subset was treated as a discovery cohort. Every repertoire in the discovery cohort had been generated on one and the same sequencing platform. HLA typing included class I and class II loci at four-digit resolution. Typing coverage differed by locus: A, B, C, DRB1 and DQB1 were typed in about 620-640 donors, DQA1 in 500 to 550, DPA1 in some 600, and DPB1 in just under 480. Roughly 5 DR-DQ haplotypes were handled as single units for association and clustering, since linkage in the cohort was strong. On average, roughly 240,000 unique TCR beta nucleotide sequences were sequenced per donor among some 430 genotyped donors of the cohort, with roughly 19% of those sequences being non-productive.

Here is what the overall study found, with its caveats: Cytomegalovirus status was reported to be diagnosed by the classifier with high specificity and sensitivity in both the original and validation cohorts. A cluster of highly shared sequence variants was judged likely to be a technical artifact of the sequencing pipeline. A later analysis found that most CMV-associated TCR beta chains appeared HLA-restricted, with HLA associations seemingly driven largely by CMV exposure. According to the authors, the approach could potentially be generalized to other disease states and immunological phenotypes. An association between a missense DCLRE1C variant and V-gene and J-gene trimming of TCR beta chains was found in a later genetic analysis and replicated in an independent cohort. According to a later genetic analysis, donors in an Asian-associated ancestry cluster had fewer N-insertions in productive TCRs than the roughly 670-donor mean. In an earlier analysis of 587 of the donors, most TCR beta V segments appeared in productive rearrangements about 90% or about 30% of the time, broadly matching IMGT annotations. Across donors, most TCR sequences were observed very rarely, whereas some public TCRs were present in many individuals. In a later analysis, the rate of TCR association differed among HLA loci, with DRB1 alleles having the most associated TCRs and HLA-C alleles having the fewest. In a later analysis, 16,951 TCR beta sequences were associated with specific HLA alleles at a false discovery rate of 0.05. The 87-base-pair reads could not distinguish some IMGT-functional V segments, including TRBV6-2 and TRBV6-3, so those segments were excluded. Three of the identified cytomegalovirus-associated TCR beta chains were confirmed in vitro to be specific for cytomegalovirus antigens. For the cohort, immune exposure information was limited to CMV serostatus. Over 15 rarely observed V segments, including chromosome 9 orphons, were excluded from the earlier analysis of approximately 500 of the donors because counts were too low. A further reported finding was that TCR beta sequences accurately predicted the HLA-A and HLA-B alleles for most subjects in the first cohort. The study gave a list of under 200 TCR beta chains associated with cytomegalovirus. This cohort had only TCR beta chains sequenced, and the lack of alpha or paired-chain data limited which features could be detected. Because HLA typing was unavailable for some donors at each locus, only the typed subset was used in association tests. When HLA alleles, especially DR and DQ, strongly co-occurred, attributing TCR associations to individual alleles was difficult. Presence/absence analyses assumed roughly uniform sequencing depth across donors, an assumption that may not hold. A later analysis found that HLA-associated TCR beta chains were more clonally expanded and had lower generation probabilities than equally common non-associated chains. Several of the top co-occurrence clusters appeared to be linked to parvovirus B19, influenza, CMV and Epstein-Barr virus, according to a later analysis. Correlated functional status among segregating V segments might be attributable to linkage disequilibrium, but an unknown experimental factor could not be ruled out.

The CDR3 has 13 amino acids, counting the end cysteine and phenylalanine. The sequence is cut down to CDR3 DNA, 39 bases in frame from base 1. The V end gives up 7 bases and the J end 6 bases, leaving 6 bases in the junction not matched to a gene. Per the germline V gene (reference sequence), LNHDA is the CDR1 and SQIVND is the CDR2. Receptor libraries were prepared by the immunoSEQ multiplex PCR assay. The multiplex PCR relied on a mix of 60 forward primers for TCR Vbeta segments and 13 reverse primers for TCR Jbeta segments. The CDR3 region of rearranged TCR beta genes was amplified from genomic DNA with a multiplex PCR assay. The amplified TCR beta libraries were sequenced on the Illumina HiSeq System as 87-base-pair reads. The study's processing was this. Across the 500 to 750 repertoires, a later analysis counted approximately 83 million unique TCR beta chains, roughly 11 million of which were shared by at least two donors. Raw reads were error-corrected and collapsed into unique sequences by a nearest-neighbor algorithm in which closely related sequences were merged to remove PCR and sequencing errors. To assign V, D and J gene segments, CDR3 sequences were aligned to IMGT reference sequences. For a sequence to be retained, a match of at least six nucleotides to both a V gene segment and a J gene segment was required. Rearrangements were classified as productive when the CDR3 lacked stop codons and remained in frame with V and J, and all other rearrangements were classified as non-productive. CDR3 was defined by IMGT convention, running from the second conserved V-encoded cysteine to the conserved J-encoded phenylalanine. The earlier analysis of fewer than 700 of the donors excluded sequences that lacked an unambiguous match to a single V gene segment. An earlier analysis of approximately 590 of the donors classified V segments as functional when productive rearrangements were above 56.7% and as segregating when the standard deviation between donors was above 5%. A statistical classification framework was built to diagnose cytomegalovirus status from the catalog of TCR beta chain sequences. In a later analysis, TCR nucleotide sequences were compared against IMGT/GENE-DB human TR gene sequences so that V and J genes could be assigned. The TCRdist pipeline was used in a later analysis to assign CDR3 sequences and most-parsimonious VDJ recombination scenarios. In a later analysis, each TCR beta chain was defined by its CDR3 amino acid sequence together with its V-gene family, and reads without a unique V-gene family were excluded. In a later analysis, 450 to 600 highly shared, low-generation-probability nucleotide sequences were removed to address suspected cross-contamination and a sequencing artifact. In a later analysis, a clonal expansion index for each public chain was calculated from normalized within-repertoire ranks of inferred template counts. Generation probabilities in a later analysis came from a VDJ recombination model fitted to out-of-frame rearrangements, and those results were checked against IGoR. In a later analysis, hypergeometric tests were used to score TCR-TCR, TCR-HLA and TCR-CMV co-occurrence, with a repertoire-size bias correction applied to TCR pairs. A later analysis estimated false discovery rates by permuting HLA or CMV assignments 20 times. A later analysis grouped co-occurring TCRs with DBSCAN, adding TCRdist sequence similarity when clustering within HLA-allele-positive subsets. Co-occurrence clustering excluded repertoires with fewer than 30,000 or more than 120,000 public chains, plus five with anomalous nucleotide sharing. TCRdb mirrors the immuneACCESS table, restricted to in-frame sequences. Some clones are absent from its copies; in checked studies, under half trace to an unresolved V gene, and the reason for the others is unknown. D and trimming were read from the DNA, whereas the V and J calls and clone size are those reported in that table. This sample lists around 150,000 clones; about 76% were detected once. The ten largest account for 1.3% to 1.5% of the sample.

Sequenced sample: PBMCs. The receptor was derived from a woman aged 40 to 49 in good health and CMV-seronegative. The chain uses TRBV19 and TRBJ2-7, and TRBD1 aligns with 10 junction nucleotides. The DNA sequence is TGTGCCAGTACCGGGACAGGGGTCGCCGAGCAGTACTTC. It encodes CASTGTGVAEQYF.